Below, one TCR beta chain is given with its context. The data are from a study of T-cell memory formation after mild COVID-19. TCRdb fed the 5' RACE reads into MiXCR, producing one record per CDR3 protein. The sample yields 350,000 or so distinct CDR3 sequences, more than 20% seen once. This CDR3 has 16 residues. V trimming: 5 bases; J trimming: 3 bases; junction bases outside the gene matches: 3. This TCR was sampled from an adult woman who had mild COVID-19 (a few samples of this study predate the infection). Cell type and time point are not known. The sample taken for sequencing was PBMCs or a T cell subset sorted from them (not recorded which). The chain combines TRBV12-3 or TRBV12-4 with TRBJ2-5, with TRBD2 matching over 16 bases. The CDR3 DNA follows: TGTGCCAGCAGTCAGGGACTAGCGGGGGGGAAAGAGACCCAGTACTTC. It encodes CASSQGLAGGKETQYF.